These 28 T cell receptor beta chains were sequenced from one sample in a study of blood T cell repertoires in COVID-19. Generated by immunoSEQ multiplex PCR, the TCRdb table keeps only in-frame clones and is missing some. This sample has roughly 150,000 clones, with 88% found just once. The source material was peripheral blood. The receptors originated from a woman between 65 and 79 years old with acute or convalescent COVID-19.

V usage is TRBV18 and J usage is TRBJ2-1; 7 nucleotides match TRBD1. CDR3 length equals 17 residues. Germline assignment: CDR1 KGHSH and CDR2 LQKENI. Unmatched junction bases numbered 13, after V lost 1 base and J lost 7 bases. DNA of the CDR3: TGTGCCAGCTCACCACAAATGAACCGGGACAGTGTAAATGAGCAGTTCTTC. It translates to CASSPQMNRDSVNEQFF.

The V and J genes are TRBV6-5 and TRBJ1-1; TRBD1 aligns across 7 bases. The CDR3 sequence is 13 residues long. Per germline, CDR1 MNHEY and CDR2 SVGAGI. J lost 4 bases, V lost 7 bases, and 6 bases had no gene match. The CDR3 spells CASKGGQGTEAFF. The CDR3 nucleotides read TGTGCCAGCAAAGGGGGCCAGGGCACTGAAGCTTTCTTT.

The rearrangement links TRBV27 to TRBJ2-1; D perhaps matches TRBD2 (5 bases). The CDR3 consists of 13 residues. The germline gives CDR1 MNHEY, CDR2 SMNVEV (reference sequence). Trimming stripped 3 bases from V and 8 bases from J, with 11 bases between. The CDR3 nucleotides are TGTGCCAGCAGTTTCCCTGGAGGCGATGAGCAGTTCTTC. Encoded protein: CASSFPGGDEQFF.

The V gene is TRBV6-2 or TRBV6-3, the J gene TRBJ2-7; D unresolved. With 0 bases removed from V and 0 bases from J, the gap between germline ends came to 6 bases. The length of the CDR3 is 14 residues. Germline V lookup: CDR1 MNHEY, CDR2 SVGEGT. The CDR3 reads CASSYSSSSYEQYV. The DNA of the CDR3 is TGTGCCAGCAGTTACTCCTCGAGCTCCTACGAGCAGTACGTC.

The V call is TRBV15, the J call TRBJ1-2; TRBD1 might be the D (6 bases). Germline CDR1 reads LNHNV; CDR2 reads YYDKDF (reference sequence). The CDR3 contains 16 residues. Trimming removed 0 bases from V and 2 bases from J, with 13 bases in between. CDR3: CATSRDIVRGNYGYTF. As DNA, the CDR3 is TGTGCCACCAGCAGAGATATTGTAAGGGGGAACTATGGCTACACCTTC.

The sample holds one count of this clone. The rearrangement links TRBV2 to TRBJ2-2; 9 nucleotides agree with TRBD2. Germline V gives CDR1 SNHLY, CDR2 FYNNEI. The CDR3 is 15 residues long. The ends lost 8 bases at V and 8 bases at J; junction bases unmatched: 12. The CDR3 DNA reads as TGTGCCAGCGGGCCCACGACTAGCGGCTGGGGGGAGCTGTTTTTT. Amino acids: CASGPTTSGWGELFF.

The rearrangement uses TRBV7-3 and TRBJ2-5, with 7 bases aligning to TRBD2. CDR3 length: 15 residues. J was trimmed by 4 bases and V by 1 base; bases with no gene match: 6. Per the germline V gene, CDR1 is SGHTA and CDR2 is FQGTGA. CDR3 residues: CASSLNGLDLETQYF. CDR3 DNA sequence: TGTGCCAGCAGCTTAAACGGACTAGATTTAGAGACCCAGTACTTC.

The chain links TRBV7-9 to TRBJ1-4, with TRBD1 as a possible D gene (6 bases). The V end was cut by 8 bases, the J end by 7 bases, with 20 bases between. Germline V gene sequence: CDR1 SEHNR, CDR2 FQNEAQ (reference sequence). The CDR3 contains 15 residues. CDR3 amino acids: CASGLGGGAGEKLFF. CDR3 nucleotide sequence: TGTGCCAGCGGACTTGGCGGGGGCGCGGGTGAAAAACTGTTTTTT.

The rearrangement links TRBV6-5 to TRBJ2-7, with 7 bases that match TRBD1. The CDR3 is 14 amino acids. V shed 5 bases, J shed 6 bases, and the junction held 10 bases outside the gene matches. CDR1 is MNHEY, CDR2 SVGAGI, per germline. The CDR3 loop is CASSPGQARSEQYF. Written as DNA, the CDR3 is TGTGCCAGCAGTCCCGGACAGGCCAGAAGCGAGCAGTACTTC.

The rearrangement links TRBV5-6 to TRBJ1-6; maybe TRBD1 (5 bases). This CDR3 has 13 residues. V was clipped by 1 base and J by 9 bases, with 8 bases between them. Germline values: CDR1 SGHDT, CDR2 YYEEEE. CDR3 amino acids: CASSLWGGSPLHF. CDR3 sequence (DNA): TGTGCCAGCAGCTTGTGGGGGGGTTCACCCCTCCACTTT.

The chain couples TRBV7-9 to TRBJ1-6; D is possibly TRBD1 (6 bases). This CDR3 is built from 18 residues. V lost 5 bases, J lost 0 bases, and 17 bases lay in between. The germline gives CDR1 SEHNR, CDR2 FQNEAQ (reference sequence). The CDR3 region is CASSGQYREGSYNSPLHF. Here the CDR3 DNA reads TGTGCCAGCAGCGGACAATACAGGGAGGGCTCCTATAATTCACCCCTCCACTTT.

The rearrangement joins TRBV7-6 to TRBJ2-1; D unclear. Trimming removed 3 bases from V and 6 bases from J, with 15 bases in between. The CDR3 is 15 amino acids. Germline V CDR1 and CDR2: SGHVS, FNYEAQ. The CDR3, as DNA: TGTGCCAGCAGCTTTCTTGTCGAGCGCGTCAATGAGCAGTTCTTC. The encoded protein is CASSFLVERVNEQFF.

The chain links TRBV5-1 to TRBJ1-4; perhaps TRBD1 as D (6 bases). The germline gives CDR1 SGHRS, CDR2 YFSETQ. V was shortened by 0 bases and J by 7 bases, with 13 bases between the two germline ends. The CDR3 runs 15 residues. The CDR3 nucleotides are TGCGCCAGCAGCTTGGGATCAGGGGTGTCTGAAAAACTGTTTTTT. It is translated as CASSLGSGVSEKLFF.

The rearrangement links TRBV4-1 to TRBJ2-6, with 9 bases aligning to TRBD1. V lost 0 bases, J lost 1 base, and 4 bases stayed unmatched. The germline V gene has CDR1 MGHRA and CDR2 YSYEKL. The CDR3 extends over 18 amino acids. The CDR3 coding sequence is TGCGCCAGCAGCCAAGAAAACAGGGGGCGGTCTGGGGCCAACGTCCTGACTTTC. Protein: CASSQENRGRSGANVLTF.

The chain joins TRBV15 to TRBJ2-6; no clear D. V lost 0 bases and J lost 1, with 4 bases in between. This CDR3 contains 15 residues. Germline values: CDR1 LNHNV, CDR2 YYDKDF (reference sequence). The CDR3: CATSREQSGANVLTF. The CDR3 coding sequence is TGTGCCACCAGCAGAGAGCAGTCTGGGGCCAACGTCCTGACTTTC. Variable domain in full (rest from reference TRBV15 and TRBJ2-6): DAMVIQNPRYQVTQFGKPVTLSCSQTLNHNVMYWYQQKSSQAPKLLFHYYDKDFNNEADTPDNFQSRRPNTSFCFLDIRSPGLGDTAMYLCATSREQSGANVLTFGAGSRLTVL.

CDR3 sequence (DNA): TGTGCCAGCAGTTACTCGATAGGGGCCACTGAAGCTTTCTTT. This encodes CASSYSIGATEAFF. The V call is TRBV6-5, the J call TRBJ1-1; tentatively, D is TRBD1 (5 bases). The V gene lost 0 bases and the J gene lost 4 bases, with 9 bases spanning the gap. There are 14 residues in the CDR3. Germline CDR1 reads MNHEY; CDR2 reads SVGAGI.

J is TRBJ2-2 and V is TRBV19, with D possibly TRBD1 on 6 matching bases. Germline loops: CDR1 LNHDA, CDR2 SQIVND (reference sequence). The CDR3 loop spans 17 amino acids. V was pared by 3 bases and J by 5 bases, with 19 bases between. The CDR3 protein is CASSILLGTTTTGELFF. DNA for the CDR3: TGTGCCAGTAGTATTCTCCTCGGGACAACCACAACCGGGGAGCTGTTTTTT.

The V and J genes are TRBV7-9 and TRBJ1-4; TRBD1 matches at 7 bases. Germline CDR1 and CDR2: SEHNR and FQNEAQ (reference sequence). The CDR3 totals 15 residues. The V gene end was trimmed by 2 bases and the J gene end by 15 bases; junction bases not matched to a gene: 15. DNA for the CDR3: TGTGCCAGCAGCTTAAGGGACAGTCCCGCCTCTGAGGTGTTTTTT. Translation gives CASSLRDSPASEVFF.

V and J are TRBV5-1 and TRBJ1-5; TRBD1 might be the D (5 bases). From germline, CDR1 is SGHRS and CDR2 YFSETQ. The CDR3 consists of 14 residues. V shed 4 bases and J shed 2 bases, with 10 bases lying between them. As DNA, the CDR3 is TGCGCCAGCAGCCGAAGGGGTGGCAATCAGCCCCAGCATTTT. It yields the protein CASSRRGGNQPQHF.

A single count supports this clone. DNA for the CDR3: TGTGCCAGCAGCCAAGAAATCGGGGTGCGAGGGGGCTCTGAAGCTTTCTTT. Protein: CASSQEIGVRGGSEAFF. V is TRBV14 and J is TRBJ1-1; TRBD1 matches at 7 bases. With V trimmed by 0 bases and J by 6 bases, 13 bases remained unmatched. CDR1 is SGHDN and CDR2 is FVKESK in the germline V gene. This CDR3 has 17 amino acids.

This chain joins TRBV6-5 and TRBJ1-2, with D possibly matching TRBD1 (5 bases). Germline lookup yields CDR1 MNHEY and CDR2 SVGAGI. The CDR3 is 14 amino acids. Trimming cost V 10 bases and J 3 bases, with 18 bases left between them. CDR3 sequence: CATDWGQNYYGYTF. DNA for the CDR3: TGTGCCACCGACTGGGGCCAGAACTACTATGGCTACACCTTC.

The chain has TRBV5-1 and TRBJ2-5; maybe TRBD2 (5 bases). This CDR3 region has 17 residues. CDR1 SGHRS and CDR2 YFSETQ come from the germline V gene. V was clipped by 0 bases and J by 2 bases, with 17 bases between them. CDR3: CASSLGSSRGLQETQYF. CDR3 nucleotides: TGCGCCAGCAGCTTGGGGAGTAGTCGCGGGCTTCAAGAGACCCAGTACTTC.

The chain carries TRBV13 and TRBJ2-1, with D hard to call. The V and J ends lost 3 bases and 0 bases respectively, with 9 bases between them. This CDR3 has 15 amino acids. The germline V gene encodes CDR1 PRHDT and CDR2 FYEKMQ (reference sequence). CDR3 region: CASSFPSVSYNEQFF. The CDR3 region has the DNA TGTGCCAGCAGCTTCCCCTCGGTCTCCTACAATGAGCAGTTCTTC.

V gene TRBV6-5 combines with J gene TRBJ1-5, with D possibly matching TRBD1 (5 bases). Germline V gene data show CDR1 as MNHEY and CDR2 as SVGAGI. V lost 2 bases and J 2 bases, leaving 13 bases between the germline ends. This CDR3 contains 16 residues. In nucleotides, the CDR3 is TGTGCCAGCAGTTACGGAGGGGCGGTTGGCAATCAGCCCCAGCATTTT. Translated: CASSYGGAVGNQPQHF.

J is TRBJ2-3 and V is TRBV19; 12 nucleotides agree with TRBD1. The CDR3 contains 16 residues. The germline gives CDR1 LNHDA, CDR2 SQIVND (reference sequence). The trim removed 3 bases at V and 4 bases at J, leaving 5 bases unmatched. The CDR3, as DNA: TGTGCCAGTAGTATTTGGGGACAGGGGGCCGCAGATACGCAGTATTTT. Protein sequence: CASSIWGQGAADTQYF.

DNA of the CDR3: TGTGCCAGCAGCCAAGGACAGGGCCAACAGCCCCAGCATTTT. It specifies CASSQGQGQQPQHF. The chain combines TRBV7-2 with TRBJ1-5; 8 nucleotides align to TRBD1. There are 14 residues in the CDR3. The J segment lost 7 bases and the V segment lost 5 bases, leaving 7 bases of the junction unmatched. Germline CDR1 is SGHTA and CDR2 is FQGNSA.

The chain uses TRBV7-9 and TRBJ2-3, with D unclear. V lost 7 bases to trimming and J lost 9 bases, with 14 bases between them. This CDR3 contains 12 residues. Germline assignment: CDR1 SEHNR and CDR2 FQNEAQ (reference sequence). The CDR3 here is CASTPTLRTQYF. The CDR3 coding sequence is TGTGCCAGCACCCCGACTCTCCGAACGCAGTATTTT.

This clone has just one count. Here the CDR3 reads CASSLLNGGGAANEQFF. The CDR3, as DNA: TGTGCCAGCAGCCTCCTTAATGGCGGGGGGGCCGCCAATGAGCAGTTCTTC. The genes are TRBV4-2 and TRBJ2-1, with 9 bases aligning to TRBD2. Germline trimming cut 4 bases from V and 6 bases from J; bases unmatched to any gene: 13. The length of the CDR3 is 17 residues. Germline V gene lookup returns CDR1 LGHNA and CDR2 YNFKEQ.